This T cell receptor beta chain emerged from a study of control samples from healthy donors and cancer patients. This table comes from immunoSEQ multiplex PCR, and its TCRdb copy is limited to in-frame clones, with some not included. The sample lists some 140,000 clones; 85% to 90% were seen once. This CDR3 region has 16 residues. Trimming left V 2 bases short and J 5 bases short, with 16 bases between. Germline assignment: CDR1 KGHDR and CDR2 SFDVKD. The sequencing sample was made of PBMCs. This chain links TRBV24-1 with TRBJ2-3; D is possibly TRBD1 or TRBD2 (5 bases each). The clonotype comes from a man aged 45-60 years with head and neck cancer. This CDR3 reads CATSDSGTHLGDTQYF. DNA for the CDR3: TGTGCCACCAGTGATTCCGGGACGCACCTCGGAGATACGCAGTATTTT.